A single sample is the source of the 30 T cell receptor beta chains below, sequenced in a study of OX40 agonist ivuxolimab in advanced cancers. The repertoire was sequenced with immunoSEQ multiplex PCR; TCRdb's copy has only in-frame clones and lacks some. Here the sample spans 65,000 to 70,000 clones, around 87% being singletons. The material was CD4+ or CD8+ T cells sorted from blood, obtained in a trial of the OX40 agonist ivuxolimab. The source is an adult with an advanced solid tumor such as melanoma, head and neck, liver or kidney cancer.

The CDR3 sequence is CASSEYQPNTGELFF. CDR3 nucleotides: TGCGCCAGCAGTGAGTACCAGCCGAACACCGGGGAGCTGTTTTTT. The J gene is TRBJ2-2, the V gene TRBV10-2, with no clear D. Trimming took 1 base from V and 0 from J, leaving 6 bases between them. Germline V gene sequence: CDR1 WSHSY, CDR2 SAAADI. This CDR3 comprises 15 residues.

J is TRBJ1-5 and V is TRBV1; whether TRBD1, the table's D call, matches the DNA was not checked. TRBV1 is a pseudogene segment. This CDR3 has 17 amino acids. CDR3 nucleotides: TGCACCAGCAGTCAAGGGCGCCGACAGGGGCCGCACCAGCCCCAGCATTTT. It codes for CTSSQGRRQGPHQPQHF.

The chain employs TRBV9 and TRBJ2-3, with no clear D. The CDR3 consists of 13 residues. Germline V gene lookup returns CDR1 SGDLS and CDR2 YYNGEE. The V and J ends lost 8 bases and 0 bases respectively, with 10 bases between them. In nucleotides, the CDR3 is TGTGCCAGAGGATATTTTAGCACAGATACGCAGTATTTT. Encoded protein: CARGYFSTDTQYF.

The chain is built from TRBV11-1 and TRBJ1-2; possibly TRBD1 for D (5 bases). V was cut by 0 bases and J by 5 bases, with 10 bases left in between. Germline lookup yields CDR1 SGHAT and CDR2 FQDESV (reference sequence). The length of the CDR3 is 14 residues. Here the CDR3 DNA reads TGTGCCAGCAGCTTAGCTGGGACTGGGTATGGCTACACCTTC. It encodes CASSLAGTGYGYTF.

The chain recombines TRBV11-3 with TRBJ2-1; no firm D call. CDR1 is SGHNT, CDR2 YENEEA, per germline. The V end was cut by 5 bases, the J end by 7 bases, with 21 bases between. The CDR3 covers 16 residues. CDR3 protein: CASSLEKGSSWNEQFF. The CDR3 DNA follows: TGTGCCAGCAGCCTTGAAAAGGGTTCCTCGTGGAATGAGCAGTTCTTC.

The chain has TRBV7-2 and TRBJ2-3; no clear D. The CDR3 sequence is 13 residues long. CDR1 and CDR2 (germline): SGHTA, FQGNSA. V was clipped by 5 bases and J by 0 bases, with 6 bases between them. CDR3 in amino acids: CASSVASTDTQYF. DNA of the CDR3: TGTGCCAGCAGCGTCGCTAGCACAGATACGCAGTATTTT.

V gene TRBV2 combines with J gene TRBJ1-2; D call uncertain. This CDR3 spans 14 amino acids. From germline, CDR1 is SNHLY and CDR2 FYNNEI. With 4 bases removed from V and 4 bases from J, the gap between germline ends came to 13 bases. The CDR3 DNA reads as TGTGCCAGCAGTGGAGTGACGCCTTCCTATGGCTACACCTTC. Its protein is CASSGVTPSYGYTF.

V usage is TRBV11-1 and J usage is TRBJ2-7, with TRBD1 identical over 8 bases. V was clipped by 1 base and J by 4 bases; unmatched bases: 6. The CDR3 runs 15 residues. Per the germline V gene, CDR1 is SGHAT and CDR2 is FQDESV (reference sequence). The CDR3 DNA reads as TGTGCCAGCAGCTTAGGCGGCAGGGGGCCATACGAGCAGTACTTC. Encoded protein: CASSLGGRGPYEQYF.

This chain joins TRBV7-9 and TRBJ1-1; possibly TRBD1 for D (6 bases). The CDR3 runs 14 residues. CDR1 is SEHNR and CDR2 is FQNEAQ in the germline V gene (reference sequence). Trimming removed 3 bases at V and 3 bases at J, with 11 bases between. CDR3: CASSFGGRDTEAFF. CDR3 DNA: TGTGCCAGCAGCTTCGGGGGGCGGGACACTGAAGCTTTCTTT.

A word on this clone: An end of the junction differs from the germline gene, which may be a read error. V is TRBV10-3 and J is TRBJ2-7, with D possibly being TRBD2 (5 bases). The CDR3 extends over 12 amino acids. The germline V gene has CDR1 ENHRY and CDR2 SYGVKD. The CDR3 here is CASSYKGGEQYF. In DNA, the CDR3 is TGTGCCAGCAGTTACAAAGGCGGGGAGCAGTACTTC.

This sequence joins TRBV27 and TRBJ2-7; the D gene is possibly TRBD1 (6 bases). This CDR3 is 14 amino acids long. The germline V gene encodes CDR1 MNHEY and CDR2 SMNVEV (reference sequence). Trimming removed 6 bases at V and 1 base at J, with 13 bases between. The DNA for the CDR3 is TGTGCCAGCAGGGTCGGGACAAATTCCTACGAGCAGTACTTC. Residues: CASRVGTNSYEQYF.

Comment on this clone: The junction and the germline gene differ at one end; a read error may be behind it. This sequence joins TRBV5-1 and TRBJ2-5; weak D call: TRBD2 (5 bases). The CDR3 has 14 amino acids. The germline V gene has CDR1 SGHRS and CDR2 YFSETQ. The CDR3 DNA reads TGTGCCAGCAGCTTGAGGGCCATACAAGAGACCCAGTACTTC. Protein product: CASSLRAIQETQYF. The entire variable domain, with the rest obtained from reference TRBV5-1 and TRBJ2-5, is as follows: KAGVTQTPRYLIKTRGQQVTLSCSPISGHRSVSWYQQTPGQGLQFLFEYFSETQRNKGNFPGRFSGRQFSNSRSEMNVSTLELGDSALYLCASSLRAIQETQYFGPGTRLLVL.

J is TRBJ2-1 and V is TRBV6-1, with D perhaps matching TRBD1 or TRBD2 (5 bases each). V lost 1 base and J lost 8, with 15 bases in between. The CDR3 spans 15 residues. Germline lookup yields CDR1 MNHNS and CDR2 SASEGT. The CDR3 loop is CASSEVWGKADEQFF. The CDR3, as DNA: TGTGCCAGCAGTGAAGTTTGGGGGAAGGCTGATGAGCAGTTCTTC.

The V and J genes are TRBV28 and TRBJ1-4; maybe TRBD1 (5 bases). The germline gives CDR1 MDHEN, CDR2 SYDVKM. The CDR3 runs to 14 residues. The V end was cut by 5 bases, the J end by 8 bases, with 15 bases between. The CDR3 region has the DNA TGTGCCAGCAGTATCAGGGTCTCCGGAGAAAAACTGTTTTTT. This gives the protein CASSIRVSGEKLFF. The full variable domain, with the rest looked up from reference TRBV28 and TRBJ1-4, is DVKVTQSSRYLVKRTGEKVFLECVQDMDHENMFWYRQDPGLGLRLIYFSYDVKMKEKGDIPEGYSVSREKKERFSLILESASTNQTSMYLCASSIRVSGEKLFFGSGTQLSVL.

The chain is built from TRBV6-5 and TRBJ1-1; D is undetermined. V lost 6 bases and J 0 bases, leaving 8 bases between the germline ends. CDR1 is MNHEY, CDR2 SVGAGI, per germline. The CDR3 has 13 residues. The CDR3 loop is CASRSQLNTEAFF. CDR3 coding DNA: TGTGCCAGCAGGTCACAGCTGAACACTGAAGCTTTCTTT.

This clone was recorded a few times. This chain connects TRBV19 to TRBJ1-1; no reliable D call. Germline values: CDR1 LNHDA, CDR2 SQIVND (reference sequence). Between the trimmed V and J ends, which lost 5 bases and 1 base, there was a span of 14 bases. This CDR3 region has 15 residues. The CDR3 here is CASSSPELWNTEAFF. Here the CDR3 DNA reads TGTGCCAGTAGTTCCCCCGAGCTCTGGAACACTGAAGCTTTCTTT.

This chain links TRBV7-8 with TRBJ2-5; TRBD2 agrees at 8 bases. The V segment lost 0 bases and the J segment 4 bases; nucleotides outside the gene matches: 4. Germline lookup yields CDR1 SGHVS and CDR2 FQNEAQ. The CDR3 runs to 15 residues. The DNA for the CDR3 is TGTGCCAGCAGCTTAGCGGTAGGACTAGCAGAGACCCAGTACTTC. Its protein product is CASSLAVGLAETQYF. The full variable domain, its missing parts supplied by reference TRBV7-8 and TRBJ2-5, is GAGVSQSPRYKVAKRGQDVALRCDPISGHVSLFWYQQALGQGPEFLTYFQNEAQLDKSGLPSDRFFAERPEGSVSTLKIQRTQQEDSAVYLCASSLAVGLAETQYFGPGTRLLVL.

This chain connects TRBV15 to TRBJ2-1; D might be TRBD1 or TRBD2, each matching 6 bases. The germline gives CDR1 LNHNV, CDR2 YYDKDF (reference sequence). There are 15 residues in the CDR3. Trimming took 0 bases from V and 15 from J, leaving 21 bases between them. CDR3: CATSRDVRDTTQVFF. CDR3 coding DNA: TGTGCCACCAGCAGAGATGTGCGGGACACTACCCAAGTGTTCTTC.

The chain uses TRBV5-1 and TRBJ1-2, with 8 bases lining up with TRBD1. The CDR3 extends over 14 amino acids. Looked up from germline, CDR1 is SGHRS and CDR2 is YFSETQ. Trimming removed 4 bases from V and 4 bases from J; junction bases left unmatched: 6. The CDR3 is CASSPGTGPYGYTF. CDR3 bases: TGCGCCAGCAGCCCAGGGACAGGCCCCTATGGCTACACCTTC.

The CDR3 nucleotides are TGTGCCAGCAGCAATAACCCCAGAAACACCGGGGAGCTGTTTTTT. Translation: CASSNNPRNTGELFF. The chain has TRBV21-1 and TRBJ2-2; no check of the table's D call, TRBD1, against the DNA was made. TRBV21-1 corresponds to a pseudogene. The CDR3 extends over 15 amino acids.

The gene calls are TRBV19 and TRBJ2-5; the D is unclear. V was pared by 1 base and J by 4 bases, with 10 bases between. Germline-derived CDR1 and CDR2 are LNHDA and SQIVND (reference sequence). CDR3 length: 14 residues. As DNA, the CDR3 is TGTGCCAGTAGTATAGCCGTGGCGGCAGAGACCCAGTACTTC. Translation: CASSIAVAAETQYF.

V and J are TRBV27 and TRBJ2-5; 9 nucleotides line up with TRBD1. The J segment lost 4 bases and the V segment lost 5 bases, leaving 5 bases of the junction unmatched. Per germline, CDR1 MNHEY and CDR2 SMNVEV (reference sequence). The CDR3 covers 14 residues. The CDR3 here is CASSPDRGRETQYF. The CDR3 DNA is TGTGCCAGCAGTCCGGACAGGGGCCGAGAGACCCAGTACTTC.

This clone was found a few times. This rearrangement joins TRBV19 to TRBJ1-5; no definite D call. Trimming stripped 6 bases from V and 5 bases from J, with 17 bases between. Germline V gene sequence: CDR1 LNHDA, CDR2 SQIVND (reference sequence). This CDR3 has 15 residues. DNA of the CDR3: TGTGCCAGTAGCCCATCCTCTCGGGGTCATCAGCCCCAGCATTTT. Translated: CASSPSSRGHQPQHF.

This sequence joins TRBV5-1 and TRBJ2-2; maybe TRBD2 (5 bases). Germline V gene data show CDR1 as SGHRS and CDR2 as YFSETQ. CDR3 length: 16 residues. V was cut by 4 bases and J by 1 base, with 14 bases left in between. Written as DNA, the CDR3 is TGCGCCAGCAGCCACAGACTACCTGAGAACACCGGGGAGCTGTTTTTT. Translation: CASSHRLPENTGELFF.

The chain uses TRBV7-9 and TRBJ1-2; TRBD1 matches 7 bases. This CDR3 has 13 residues. CDR1 and CDR2 from the germline V gene are SEHNR and FQNEAQ (reference sequence). V shed 6 bases, J shed 4 bases, and the junction held 5 bases outside the gene matches. CDR3 loop: CASSSRQGYGYTF. CDR3 in DNA: TGTGCCAGCAGTTCCCGACAGGGCTATGGCTACACCTTC.

The CDR3 spells CASSLRGNQPQHF. CDR3 DNA sequence: TGTGCCAGCAGCTTACGCGGGAATCAGCCCCAGCATTTT. The chain uses TRBV7-2 and TRBJ1-5; no clear D gene. V lost 2 bases to trimming and J lost 4 bases, with 6 bases between them. Germline V gene sequence: CDR1 SGHTA, CDR2 FQGNSA. CDR3 size: 13 residues. Filled out from reference TRBV7-2 and TRBJ1-5, the complete variable domain reads GAGVSQSPSNKVTEKGKDVELRCDPISGHTALYWYRQSLGQGLEFLIYFQGNSAPDKSGLPSDRFSAERTGGSVSTLTIQRTQQEDSAVYLCASSLRGNQPQHFGDGTRLSIL.

The chain links TRBV5-1 to TRBJ2-3; D possibly corresponds to TRBD1 (6 bases). This CDR3 spans 14 amino acids. Trimming removed 4 bases at V and 3 bases at J, with 12 bases between. Germline CDR1 SGHRS, CDR2 YFSETQ. CDR3: CASSPEGVTDTQYF. CDR3 nucleotide sequence: TGCGCCAGCAGCCCCGAGGGGGTAACAGATACGCAGTATTTT.

The chain uses TRBV7-2 and TRBJ1-2; 8 bases agree with TRBD1. Germline trimming cut 7 bases from V and 7 bases from J; bases unmatched to any gene: 8. The germline gives CDR1 SGHTA, CDR2 FQGNSA. CDR3 length: 13 residues. The CDR3 bases are TGTGCCAGCACCCGACAGGGGCTTGGTGGCTACACCTTC. Translating it yields CASTRQGLGGYTF.

Only a few counts were recorded for this clone. For the CDR3, the DNA is TGTGCCAGTACCTATCAGGGTGGAATGGGCACTGAAGCTTTCTTT. This encodes CASTYQGGMGTEAFF. This chain links TRBV19 with TRBJ1-1, with D possibly matching TRBD1 (5 bases). The germline V gene encodes CDR1 LNHDA and CDR2 SQIVND (reference sequence). The CDR3 is 15 amino acids. Trimming left V 7 bases short and J 4 bases short, with 19 bases between. The full variable domain, in which reference TRBV19 and TRBJ1-1 provide the parts outside the CDR3, is DGGITQSPKYLFRKEGQNVTLSCEQNLNHDAMYWYRQDPGQGLRLIYYSQIVNDFQKGDIAEGYSVSREKKESFPLTVTSAQKNPTAFYLCASTYQGGMGTEAFFGQGTRLTVV.

In this sample, this clone turned up a few times. This chain connects TRBV10-3 to TRBJ1-5; D possibly corresponds to TRBD1 (5 bases). V was clipped by 5 bases and J by 0 bases, with 11 bases between them. This CDR3 contains 15 residues. Germline assignment: CDR1 ENHRY and CDR2 SYGVKD. As DNA, the CDR3 is TGTGCCATCAGTCAGGGCAGGGATAGCAATCAGCCCCAGCATTTT. Protein: CAISQGRDSNQPQHF.